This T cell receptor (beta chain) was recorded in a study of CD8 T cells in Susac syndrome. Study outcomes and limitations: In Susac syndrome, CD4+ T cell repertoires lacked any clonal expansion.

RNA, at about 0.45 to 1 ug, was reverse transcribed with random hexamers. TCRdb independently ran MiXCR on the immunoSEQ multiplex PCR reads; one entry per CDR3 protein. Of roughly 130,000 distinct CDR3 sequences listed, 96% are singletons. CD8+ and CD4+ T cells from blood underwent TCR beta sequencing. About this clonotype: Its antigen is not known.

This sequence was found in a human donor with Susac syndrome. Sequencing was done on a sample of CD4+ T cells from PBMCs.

Here the CDR3 reads CASSYKMTGVDEQYF. CDR3 bases: TGTGCCAGCAGCTATAAAATGACAGGGGTCGACGAGCAGTACTTC. This chain links TRBV5-4 with TRBJ2-7; 8 nucleotides align to TRBD1. The germline V gene encodes CDR1 SGHNT and CDR2 YYREEE (reference sequence). This CDR3 is 15 amino acids long. V was clipped by 3 bases and J by 5 bases; unmatched bases: 10.